The T cell receptor beta chain under discussion was sequenced for a study of T cells in Graves' hyperthyroidism and ophthalmopathy. At the level of the study: At the time of initial diagnosis and before any treatment, peripheral blood was collected. Overall study findings and caveats: Peripheral blood also featured most of the thyroid clonotypes expanded above 0.001.

Among ophthalmopathy patients, the Clinical Activity Score reached at least 3, the NOSPECS grade reached at least 4, and duration remained under 3 months. With 3 bases removed from V and 5 bases from J, the gap between germline ends came to 16 bases. The CDR3 sequence is 15 residues long. CDR1 and CDR2 from the germline V gene are SGHTA and FQGNSA. This clonotype was observed at least ten times. Its cognate antigen is unknown. From RNA transcripts, TCR beta CDR3 regions were amplified. Primed by the HTBI set, a first-round RT-PCR was run on the TCR CDR3. TCRdb re-called the multiplex PCR reads through MiXCR, storing one row per CDR3 protein. Of 600,000 to 700,000 distinct CDR3 sequences in the sample, around 15% were seen once.

This clonotype was sampled from a woman between 40 and 50 years old with Graves' ophthalmopathy. The genes are TRBV7-2 and TRBJ1-2, with no clear D. The sequenced sample consisted of blood. CDR3 sequence reads: CASSFSRGSLYGYTF. DNA of the CDR3: TGTGCCAGCAGCTTTTCCCGGGGTTCTCTTTATGGCTACACCTTC.